This TCR beta chain was obtained from a study of control samples from healthy donors and cancer patients. The ends were cut back, 5 bases at V and 0 bases at J, with 11 bases in the middle. The length of the CDR3 is 14 residues. The germline V gene has CDR1 SEHNR and CDR2 FQNEAQ (reference sequence). Sequenced by immunoSEQ multiplex PCR; TCRdb stores in-frame clones only, minus some. The data hold tens of thousands of clones, with 80% to 90% observed a single time. The J gene is TRBJ2-7, the V gene TRBV7-9; TRBD1 is a possible D gene (7 bases). Sequencing was performed on PBMCs. The receptor was derived from a man in his 60s with head and neck cancer. The CDR3 spells CASSAQGGSYEQYF. The CDR3 DNA reads TGTGCCAGCAGCGCGCAGGGGGGCTCCTACGAGCAGTACTTC.